These 8 T cell receptor beta chains were sequenced from one sample in a study of CD8 T cells in ankylosing spondylitis. Antigens of these TCRs are unknown. Broader study findings: In ankylosing spondylitis blood, a motif of seven to nine highly homologous TCR beta variants appeared characteristic.

TCRdb re-called the 5' RACE reads through MiXCR, storing one row per CDR3 protein. The sample shows 400,000 to 450,000 distinct CDR3 sequences, roughly 15% of them seen only once. Sequencing was carried out using blood, either unsorted or a sorted T cell fraction (not recorded which). These TCRs come from a male donor with ankylosing spondylitis.

V is TRBV12-3 or TRBV12-4 and J is TRBJ1-1; possibly TRBD1 for D (5 bases). V gave up 6 bases and J gave up 5 bases, with 13 bases separating them. CDR3 size: 13 residues. The CDR3 sequence is CASSWGWRTEAFF. The CDR3 DNA follows: TGTGCCAGCAGCTGGGGGTGGAGGACTGAAGCTTTCTTT.

Only a few counts were recorded for this clonotype. The J gene is TRBJ1-6, the V gene TRBV20-1; D remains unclear. The CDR3 contains 14 residues. Germline CDR1 reads DFQATT; CDR2 reads SNEGSKA (reference sequence). V shed 6 bases and J shed 7 bases, with 16 bases lying between them. CDR3 nucleotides: TGCAGTGCCCCCGGCAAGGGAGGCAATTCACCCCTCCACTTT. Translation gives CSAPGKGGNSPLHF.

The chain couples TRBV18 to TRBJ1-4, with a weak D call TRBD1 (5 bases). Trimming removed 3 bases at V and 5 bases at J, with 16 bases between. CDR1 is KGHSH, CDR2 LQKENI, per germline. The CDR3 loop spans 16 amino acids. The CDR3 here is CASSPGKGVGNEKLFF. The CDR3 DNA sequence: TGTGCCAGCTCACCGGGTAAAGGGGTCGGAAATGAAAAACTGTTTTTT.

The V gene is TRBV7-2, the J gene TRBJ2-7; 8 bases line up with TRBD1. V gave up 4 bases and J gave up 5 bases; unmatched junction bases: 10. Germline CDR1 and CDR2: SGHTA and FQGNSA. This CDR3 has 15 residues. This CDR3 reads CASSWVQGARNEQYF. The CDR3 region has the DNA TGTGCCAGCAGCTGGGTCCAGGGGGCGAGGAACGAGCAGTACTTC.

This clonotype occurred a few times. The rearrangement uses TRBV18 and TRBJ2-3; TRBD2 is a possible D gene (5 bases). The CDR3 loop spans 13 amino acids. Germline CDR1 KGHSH, CDR2 LQKENI. V lost 2 bases and J 4 bases, leaving 7 bases between the germline ends. This chain's CDR3 is CASSPVGADTQYF. The CDR3 bases are TGTGCCAGCTCACCAGTCGGGGCAGATACGCAGTATTTT.

This clonotype has only a few counts. The genes are TRBV12-3 or TRBV12-4 and TRBJ1-2; D might be TRBD1 (6 bases). Trimming removed 1 base from V and 8 bases from J, with 8 bases in between. CDR3 length equals 12 residues. CDR3 bases: TGTGCCAGCAGTTTAGGCAGGGGAGGCTACACCTTC. Translating gives CASSLGRGGYTF.

This chain links TRBV27 with TRBJ2-3; a possible D gene is TRBD2 (5 bases). Germline V gives CDR1 MNHEY, CDR2 SMNVEV (reference sequence). V lost 4 bases to trimming and J lost 2 bases, with 16 bases between them. The CDR3 is 16 residues long. Here the CDR3 DNA reads TGTGCCAGCAGTTCGAGGGTATCTAGTCCCACAGATACGCAGTATTTT. Amino acids: CASSSRVSSPTDTQYF.

The chain is built from TRBV20-1 and TRBJ1-1, with TRBD1 matching 7 bases. CDR1 is DFQATT, CDR2 SNEGSKA, per germline (reference sequence). This CDR3 spans 14 amino acids. The J segment lost 1 base and the V segment lost 6 bases, leaving 8 bases of the junction unmatched. The CDR3 nucleotides are TGCAGTGCCGTCATCTCAGGGGGGAACACTGAAGCTTTCTTT. Translating it yields CSAVISGGNTEAFF.